A selection of T cell receptor beta chains follows, all from one sample in a study of shared clonotypes between healthy human individuals. Assay used: immunoSEQ multiplex PCR; TCRdb lists only in-frame clones, some missing. The repertoire includes approximately 600,000 clones, about 95% of them detected once, and 0.11% sits in the top ten. Sequencing was carried out using naive CD8+ T cells sorted from blood. The receptors were gathered from a woman aged 25 to 39 in good health. Each CDR3 is given with its conserved first and last residue. The D gene is left open where the match is weak. Rows may omit the clone size; those that give it use once, few, many or a size class.

V gene: TRBV4-1; CDR3 length: 14; D gene: TRBD1; clone size: NA; J gene: TRBJ1-1; CDR3 protein: CASSPRQGNTEAFF; CDR3 DNA: TGCGCCAGCAGCCCCCGACAGGGGAACACTGAAGCTTTCTTT
V gene: TRBV28; CDR3 length: 16; D gene: NA; clone size: NA; J gene: TRBJ2-6; CDR3 protein: CASSLLAGPGANVLTF; CDR3 DNA: TGTGCCAGCAGTTTGTTGGCGGGGCCTGGGGCCAACGTCCTGACTTTC
V gene: TRBV19; CDR3 length: 14; D gene: NA; clone size: once; J gene: TRBJ2-7; CDR3 protein: CASSIVDRNSEQYF; CDR3 DNA: TGTGCCAGTAGTATAGTCGACAGGAACTCCGAGCAGTACTTC
V gene: TRBV7-6; CDR3 length: 13; D gene: NA; clone size: NA; J gene: TRBJ2-3; CDR3 protein: CASSLQSTDTQYF; CDR3 DNA: TGTGCCAGCAGCTTGCAATCCACAGATACGCAGTATTTT
V gene: TRBV4-1; CDR3 length: 14; D gene: NA; clone size: NA; J gene: TRBJ2-1; CDR3 protein: CASSPEGLRDEQFF; CDR3 DNA: TGCGCCAGCAGCCCCGAGGGACTTCGTGATGAGCAGTTCTTC
V gene: TRBV10-3; CDR3 length: 16; D gene: NA; clone size: NA; J gene: TRBJ1-1; CDR3 protein: CAISEADTGLNTEAFF; CDR3 DNA: TGTGCCATCAGTGAGGCTGACACCGGACTGAACACTGAAGCTTTCTTT
V gene: TRBV19; CDR3 length: 14; D gene: TRBD1; clone size: NA; J gene: TRBJ2-2; CDR3 protein: CASSTDRVTGELFF; CDR3 DNA: TGTGCCAGTAGTACCGACAGGGTCACCGGGGAGCTGTTTTTT
V gene: TRBV10-2; CDR3 length: 14; D gene: TRBD1; clone size: few; J gene: TRBJ1-5; CDR3 protein: CASSVTGWGQPQHF; CDR3 DNA: TGCGCCAGCAGTGTGACAGGGTGGGGTCAGCCCCAGCATTTT
V gene: TRBV28; CDR3 length: 11; D gene: NA; clone size: NA; J gene: TRBJ2-3; CDR3 protein: CASLDEDTQYF; CDR3 DNA: TGTGCCAGCCTAGATGAAGATACGCAGTATTTT
V gene: TRBV9; CDR3 length: 12; D gene: NA; clone size: NA; J gene: TRBJ1-2; CDR3 protein: CASMSRIDGYTF; CDR3 DNA: TGTGCCAGTATGTCAAGGATTGATGGCTACACCTTC
V gene: TRBV7-6; CDR3 length: 13; D gene: TRBD2; clone size: NA; J gene: TRBJ2-7; CDR3 protein: CASSGGLGSEQYF; CDR3 DNA: TGTGCCAGCAGCGGGGGACTAGGATCCGAGCAGTACTTC
V gene: TRBV18; CDR3 length: 14; D gene: NA; clone size: NA; J gene: TRBJ2-1; CDR3 protein: CASSPPTVYNEQFF; CDR3 DNA: TGTGCCAGCTCACCACCGACAGTCTACAATGAGCAGTTCTTC
V gene: TRBV5-6; CDR3 length: 15; D gene: NA; clone size: NA; J gene: TRBJ2-1; CDR3 protein: CASSLSGASWNEQFF; CDR3 DNA: TGTGCCAGCAGCTTGTCGGGGGCATCGTGGAATGAGCAGTTCTTC